This T cell receptor beta chain was documented in a study of blood T cells in healthy people across ages. Points from the study as a whole: Calculation of diversity from one million T cells yielded estimates considered to be underestimates.

Germline-derived CDR1 and CDR2 are SGDLS and YYNGEE. The CDR3 totals 14 residues. The V end was cut by 7 bases, the J end by 3 bases, with 16 bases between. Next came a second PCR, run for roughly 6 to 11 cycles, which used a sample-barcoded 5' primer along with a J-beta primer mix. From the 5' RACE reads, TCRdb called clonotypes with MiXCR, one entry per CDR3 protein. The sample has some 550,000 distinct CDR3 sequences, 45% to 55% seen once. This clonotype appeared a few times. Its cognate antigen is unknown. Drawn from each donor were roughly 10 milliliters of peripheral blood. The sequenced material came from blood. The V gene is TRBV9, the J gene TRBJ2-5, with D possibly TRBD2 on 5 matching bases. The clonotype comes from a man of 80 years or more in good health. DNA for the CDR3: TGTGCCAGCGGGCTCAAAGAGGGTGAAGAGACCCAGTACTTC. Residues: CASGLKEGEETQYF.